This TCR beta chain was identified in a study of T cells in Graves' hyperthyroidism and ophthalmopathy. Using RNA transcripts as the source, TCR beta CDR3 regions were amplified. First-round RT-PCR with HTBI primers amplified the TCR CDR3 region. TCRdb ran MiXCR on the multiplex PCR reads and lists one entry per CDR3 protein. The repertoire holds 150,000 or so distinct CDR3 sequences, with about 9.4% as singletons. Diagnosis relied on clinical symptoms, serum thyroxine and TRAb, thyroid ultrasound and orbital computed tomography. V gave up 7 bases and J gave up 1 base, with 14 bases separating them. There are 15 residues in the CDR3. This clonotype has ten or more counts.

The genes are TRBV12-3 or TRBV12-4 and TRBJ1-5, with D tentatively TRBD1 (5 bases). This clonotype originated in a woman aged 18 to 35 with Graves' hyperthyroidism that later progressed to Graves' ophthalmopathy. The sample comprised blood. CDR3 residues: CASKKDRDSNQPQHF. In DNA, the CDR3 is TGTGCCAGCAAAAAAGACCGGGACAGCAATCAGCCCCAGCATTTT.